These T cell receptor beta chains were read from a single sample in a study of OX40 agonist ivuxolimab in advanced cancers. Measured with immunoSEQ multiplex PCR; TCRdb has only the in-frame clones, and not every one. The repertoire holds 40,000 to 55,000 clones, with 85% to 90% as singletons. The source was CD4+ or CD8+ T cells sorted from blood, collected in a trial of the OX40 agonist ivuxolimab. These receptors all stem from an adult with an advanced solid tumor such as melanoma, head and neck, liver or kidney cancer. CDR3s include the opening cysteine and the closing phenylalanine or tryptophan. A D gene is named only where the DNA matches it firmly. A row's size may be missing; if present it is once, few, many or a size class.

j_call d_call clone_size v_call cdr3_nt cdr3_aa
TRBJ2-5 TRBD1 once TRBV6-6 TGTGCCAGCAGTTACCCTCAAAGGACAGGGCAGACCCAGTACTTC CASSYPQRTGQTQYF
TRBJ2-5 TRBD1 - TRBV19 TGTGCCAGCCAAATTACAGGGGAGCCTGGAGAGACCCAGTACTTC CASQITGEPGETQYF
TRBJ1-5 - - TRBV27 TGTGCCAGCAGTTCCCTAGGGGGTTTTCAGCCCCAGCATTTT CASSSLGGFQPQHF
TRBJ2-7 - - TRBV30 TGTGCCTGGTCTTCCGGGACTGCGGGACCCAACGAGCAGTACTTC CAWSSGTAGPNEQYF
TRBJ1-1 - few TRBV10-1 TGCGCCAGCAGTGATACTTGGGACACTGAAGCTTTCTTT CASSDTWDTEAFF
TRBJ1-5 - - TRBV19 TGTGCCAGTAGTATAGGAGGAGACGGAAGGTGGCCCCAGCATTTT CASSIGGDGRWPQHF
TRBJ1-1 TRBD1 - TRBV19 TGTGCCAGTTTCCCTGCTGTGGGGACAGGGAACACTGAAGCTTTCTTT CASFPAVGTGNTEAFF
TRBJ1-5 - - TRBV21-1 TGTGCCCCCTCGGGGGTAGGGAATCAGCCCCAGCATTTT CAPSGVGNQPQHF
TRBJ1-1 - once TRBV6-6 TGTGCCAGCAGTTACCTTCCTCTAGGGGGAGCTTTCTTT CASSYLPLGGAFF
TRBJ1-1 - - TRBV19 TGTGCCAGTAGTATAGAAAGGGGCCGGACTGAAGCTTTCTTT CASSIERGRTEAFF
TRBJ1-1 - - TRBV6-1 TGTGCCAGCACTCTGGACAAGTGGAGGACTGAAGCTTTCTTT CASTLDKWRTEAFF
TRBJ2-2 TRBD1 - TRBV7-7 TGTGCCAGCAGCTTATTTGGTCAGGGGGTCACCGGGGAGCTGTTTTTT CASSLFGQGVTGELFF
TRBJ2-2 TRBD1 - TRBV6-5 TGTGCCAGCAGTTTCGACAGGGGTGGCACCGGGGAGCTGTTTTTT CASSFDRGGTGELFF
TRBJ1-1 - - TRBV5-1 TGCGCCAGCAGCTTGGGGGACACTCGCTCTGGCACTGAAGCTTTCTTT CASSLGDTRSGTEAFF
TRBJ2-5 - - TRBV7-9 TGTGCCAGCAGCTTAAGCGCGGGGTACCAAGAGACCCAGTACTTC CASSLSAGYQETQYF
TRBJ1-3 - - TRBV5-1 TGCGCCAGCAGTCGTGGTGGCGGGCCTAGTGGAAACACCATATATTTT CASSRGGGPSGNTIYF
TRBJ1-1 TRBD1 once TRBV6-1 TGTGCCAGCACCGTTTCAGGGGGTTACACTGAAGCTTTCTTT CASTVSGGYTEAFF
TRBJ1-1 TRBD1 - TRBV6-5 TGTGCCAGCAGTTACTCCCAGGGGGGTACTGAAGCTTTCTTT CASSYSQGGTEAFF
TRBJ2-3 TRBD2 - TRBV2 TGTGCCAGCAGTGAGTGGCTAGCGGTCACAGATACGCAGTATTTT CASSEWLAVTDTQYF
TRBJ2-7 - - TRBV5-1 TGCGCCAGCAGCCCAGGACAGTCCTACGAGCAGTACTTC CASSPGQSYEQYF
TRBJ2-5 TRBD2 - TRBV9 TGTGCCAGCAGCGAGACGGGACTAGCGGGATTAGTGGAGACCCAGTACTTC CASSETGLAGLVETQYF
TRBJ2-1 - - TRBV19 TGTGCCAGTAGTAAATCCGGGGGGCCATTCCACGAGCAGTTCTTC CASSKSGGPFHEQFF
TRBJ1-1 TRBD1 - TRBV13 TGTGCCAGCCGGGACAGGGGATTTACGGAACGGATGAACACTGAAGCTTTCTTT CASRDRGFTERMNTEAFF
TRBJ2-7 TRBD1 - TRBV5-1 TGCGCCAGCAGAGGGAGGACAGGGCAGGGCGAGCAGTACTTC CASRGRTGQGEQYF
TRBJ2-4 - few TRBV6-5 TGTGCCAGCAGTTACGGAGGGGTAGCCAAAAACATTCAGTACTTC CASSYGGVAKNIQYF
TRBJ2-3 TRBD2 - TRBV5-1 TGCGCCAGCAGCTGGACTAGCGCAGTGAGCACAGATACGCAGTATTTT CASSWTSAVSTDTQYF
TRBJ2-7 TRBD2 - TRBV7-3 TGTGCCAGCAGCTTAGAGGGCCCGGGGCGGGGGGAGCAGTACTTC CASSLEGPGRGEQYF
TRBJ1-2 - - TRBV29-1 TGCAGCGAAAAACAGGGAGGGAATGGCTACACCTTC CSEKQGGNGYTF
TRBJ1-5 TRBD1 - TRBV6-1 TGTGCCAGCGGTTGGACAGGGGGCAATCAGCCCCAGCATTTT CASGWTGGNQPQHF
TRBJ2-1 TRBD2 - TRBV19 TGTGCCAGTAGTACTAGCGGCAATGAGCAGTTCTTC CASSTSGNEQFF
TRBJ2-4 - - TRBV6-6 TGTGCCAGCAGTTACTCGGGCTTGGGCATTCAGTACTTC CASSYSGLGIQYF
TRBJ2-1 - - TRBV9 TGTGCCAGCAGCGTAAAGGTTGTGGGGGGCAATGAGCAGTTCTTC CASSVKVVGGNEQFF
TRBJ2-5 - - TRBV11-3 TGTGCCAGCAGCTTATCACAGAAAGAGACCCAGTACTTC CASSLSQKETQYF
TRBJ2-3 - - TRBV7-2 TGTGCCAGCAGCACTATGGCTACTAGCACAGATACGCAGTATTTT CASSTMATSTDTQYF
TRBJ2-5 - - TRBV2 TGTGCCAGCAGGGGAATTACAGGGATTCGGGAGACCCAGTACTTC CASRGITGIRETQYF
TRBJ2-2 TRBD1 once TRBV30 TGTGCCTGGAGTGTGGGGGGAGCCGGGACAGGTCCCACCGGGGAGCTGTTTTTT CAWSVGGAGTGPTGELFF
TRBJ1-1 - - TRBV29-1 TGCAGCGTCTACGGGGGAGCTGAAGCTTTCTTT CSVYGGAEAFF